This T cell receptor (beta chain) comes out of a study of shared clonotypes between healthy human individuals. Sequencing was performed with immunoSEQ multiplex PCR; in TCRdb, only in-frame clones are kept and a portion is missing. The top ten clones hold more than 0.1% of a sample with under 2,500,000 clones, nearly 97% of them seen once. CDR3 length: 15 amino acids. Between the trimmed V and J ends, which lost 5 bases and 1 base, there was a span of 14 bases. From germline, CDR1 is ENHRY and CDR2 SYGVKD. The study separated CD4+ cells into CD45RA+ naive and CD45RA-negative memory subsets. This TCR was recovered from a man younger than 35 in good health. Sequencing was done on a sample of naive CD4+ T cells sorted from blood. The subset is: CD45RA+ positively selected. The V gene is TRBV10-3, the J gene TRBJ1-1; D not certain. The CDR3 DNA follows: TGTGCCATCAGTCCAAGGACGGTGACGAACACTGAAGCTTTCTTT. This translates into CAISPRTVTNTEAFF.